The rows below give T cell receptor beta chains drawn from one sample of a study of CD8 T cells in Susac syndrome. Using its own MiXCR run on the immunoSEQ multiplex PCR reads, TCRdb lists one record per CDR3 protein. The sample carries 200,000 to 250,000 distinct CDR3 sequences, 94% recorded once. Material: CD4+ T cells from PBMCs. The receptors stem from a human donor with Susac syndrome. CDR3s include the opening cysteine and the closing phenylalanine or tryptophan. A D gene is named only where the DNA matches it firmly.

TGTGCCAGCAGTACCCGGGACAGGGGGCGGGGGGGCAATGAGCAGTTCTTC,CASSTRDRGRGGNEQFF,TRBV6-2/TRBV6-3,TRBJ2-1,TRBD1
TGTGCCAGCAGCCGCACCCAACTGCAAAGTGAAGCTTTCTTT,CASSRTQLQSEAFF,TRBV14,TRBJ1-1,NA
TGTGCCAGCAGGGGACTAGCGGGGAACTACAATGAGCAGTTCTTC,CASRGLAGNYNEQFF,TRBV2,TRBJ2-1,TRBD2
TGCAGTGCCGGAGAGGGGACGGCAACCTACGAGCAGTACTTC,CSAGEGTATYEQYF,TRBV20-1,TRBJ2-7,NA
TGCAGCGTTGAAACCCGGGCCGACGGTGGCTACACCTTC,CSVETRADGGYTF,TRBV29-1,TRBJ1-2,NA
TGTGCCAGCAGCTCACGGGGACAGGGCTACGAGCAGTACTTC,CASSSRGQGYEQYF,TRBV5-6,TRBJ2-7,TRBD1
TGTGCCTCACGCGAGGGGCGGGGGGCCGGAGCCAAAAACATTCAGTACTTC,CASREGRGAGAKNIQYF,TRBV27,TRBJ2-4,TRBD2
TGTGCCAGCAGTTGGCAGGGAAGTCCTGAAGCTTTCTTT,CASSWQGSPEAFF,TRBV12-3/TRBV12-4,TRBJ1-1,NA
TGCGCCAGCAGCTGGGAAGGACGGTCAGATACGCAGTATTTT,CASSWEGRSDTQYF,TRBV5-1,TRBJ2-3,NA
TGTGCCAGCAGTTTAGCCGCGGAACAGCCCCAGCATTTT,CASSLAAEQPQHF,TRBV12-3/TRBV12-4,TRBJ1-5,NA
TGTGCCAGCAGTTACCGCACAATTTACCTGAACACTGAAGCTTTCTTT,CASSYRTIYLNTEAFF,TRBV6-2/TRBV6-3,TRBJ1-1,NA
TGTGCCTGGAGAGCGCCCCGGGACAGGATGGTGTTCTTC,CAWRAPRDRMVFF,TRBV30,TRBJ2-1,TRBD1
TGTACCTGGGACCTTGGAGGGGGGGAGGGCAATGAGCAGTTCTTC,CTWDLGGGEGNEQFF,TRBV30,TRBJ2-1,NA
TGCGCCAGCAGCTTGCCTGACAGGGCCCATAATTCACCCCTCCACTTT,CASSLPDRAHNSPLHF,TRBV5-1,TRBJ1-6,TRBD1
TGCAGTGCTTTAATTCCCAGGGCAGGGTCGAACACCGGGGAGCTGTTTTTT,CSALIPRAGSNTGELFF,TRBV20-1,TRBJ2-2,NA
TGCAGTGCTAGATGGAGCAGGGGCAATGAGCAGTTCTTC,CSARWSRGNEQFF,TRBV20-1,TRBJ2-1,NA